The 21 T cell receptor beta chains below were found in one sample sequenced in a study of blood T cell repertoires in COVID-19 (TCRdb year 2020). Library preparation used the immunoSEQ multiplex PCR assay. TCRdb carries this immuneACCESS record with in-frame sequences only. Its versions omit some clonotypes, under half of them owing to an unresolved V gene in the studies checked, with the rest unexplained. The sample includes approximately 56,000 clones, with 81% observed a single time. The ten largest clones take up 26% of the sample. The sample comprised peripheral blood. These receptor sequences come from a woman older than 75 with COVID-19, enrolled during active disease.

The chain is built from TRBV30 and TRBJ1-4; D unclear. V was cut by 3 bases and J by 7 bases, with 18 bases left in between. Germline V gene data show CDR1 as GTSNPN and CDR2 as SVGIG (reference sequence). There are 15 residues in the CDR3. CDR3 loop: CAWSGNRGGGEKLFF. The CDR3 DNA reads TGTGCCTGGAGCGGGAACCGGGGAGGTGGTGAAAAACTGTTTTTT.

This rearrangement joins TRBV7-9 to TRBJ2-3, with D perhaps matching TRBD2 (6 bases). This CDR3 contains 14 residues. Trimming took 3 bases from V and 3 from J, leaving 10 bases between them. Germline lookup yields CDR1 SEHNR and CDR2 FQNEAQ (reference sequence). The CDR3 sequence is CASSLTGTTDTQYF. CDR3 nucleotides: TGTGCCAGCAGCTTGACGGGGACTACAGATACGCAGTATTTT.

The V and J genes are TRBV29-1 and TRBJ2-1, with 7 bases matching TRBD2. With V trimmed by 6 bases and J by 0 bases, 8 bases remained unmatched. The CDR3 consists of 15 residues. Germline lookup yields CDR1 SQVTM and CDR2 ANQGSEA. The CDR3 coding sequence is TGCAGCGTGGGAGGGGACGATAGCTCCTACAATGAGCAGTTCTTC. Protein product: CSVGGDDSSYNEQFF.

The gene calls are TRBV27 and TRBJ2-2, with 10 nucleotides matching TRBD1. Germline V CDR1 and CDR2: MNHEY, SMNVEV (reference sequence). CDR3 length: 17 amino acids. V was pared by 6 bases and J by 5 bases, with 12 bases of the junction left unmatched. The CDR3 loop is CASRHWSGTGDTGELFF. The CDR3 DNA follows: TGTGCCAGCAGACATTGGTCCGGGACAGGGGATACCGGGGAGCTGTTTTTT.

The V call is TRBV7-9, the J call TRBJ2-7; D may be TRBD1 (5 bases). The CDR3 covers 12 residues. Germline lookup yields CDR1 SEHNR and CDR2 FQNEAQ (reference sequence). Trimming took off 3 bases at V and 3 bases at J, with 6 bases between the two ends. CDR3 residues: CASSFDSYEQYF. CDR3 in DNA: TGTGCCAGCAGCTTCGACAGCTACGAGCAGTACTTC.

Here the CDR3 reads CASRSAGELNEQFF. The CDR3 DNA is TGTGCCAGCAGGTCGGCGGGAGAATTGAATGAGCAGTTCTTC. The chain is built from TRBV6-6 and TRBJ2-1, with 7 bases matching TRBD2. The CDR3 is 14 residues long. Per the germline V gene, CDR1 is MNHNY and CDR2 is SVGAGI (reference sequence). With V trimmed by 6 bases and J by 7 bases, 9 bases remained unmatched.

The chain links TRBV3-1 (or the pseudogene TRBV3-2) to TRBJ2-1, with a weak D call TRBD2 (6 bases). Germline CDR1 LGHDT, CDR2 YNNKEL (reference sequence). Trimming shortened V by 1 base and J by 10 bases, and 11 bases separated the two germline ends. CDR3 length equals 13 residues. The CDR3 reads CASSQGPAGEQFF. In DNA form, the CDR3 reads TGTGCCAGCAGCCAAGGCCCCGCGGGGGAGCAGTTCTTC.

This clone turned up a few times. The rearrangement uses TRBV6-2 or TRBV6-3 and TRBJ1-1; D is possibly TRBD1 (6 bases). Germline assignment: CDR1 MNHEY and CDR2 SVGEGT. This CDR3 spans 14 amino acids. Trimming took off 5 bases at V and 0 bases at J, with 10 bases between the two ends. CDR3 amino acids: CASSDGQMNTEAFF. The CDR3 nucleotides are TGTGCCAGCAGTGACGGACAGATGAACACTGAAGCTTTCTTT.

The rearrangement links TRBV4-1 to TRBJ2-6, with D uncertain. The CDR3 covers 15 residues. Germline V gene sequence: CDR1 MGHRA, CDR2 YSYEKL. V was trimmed by 4 bases and J by 0 bases, leaving 7 bases between them. The CDR3 is CASSPQISGANVLTF. Here the CDR3 DNA reads TGCGCCAGCAGCCCGCAGATCTCTGGGGCCAACGTCCTGACTTTC.

The genes are TRBV6-1 and TRBJ2-1; D may be TRBD2 (6 bases). Trimming took off 6 bases at V and 8 bases at J, with 11 bases between the two ends. Germline V gives CDR1 MNHNS, CDR2 SASEGT. The CDR3 consists of 12 residues. Here the CDR3 reads CASRTTGDEQFF. CDR3 DNA: TGTGCCAGCAGGACAACGGGAGATGAGCAGTTCTTC.

This clone was detected only a few times. The genes are TRBV6-5 and TRBJ1-1; no firm D call. The CDR3 has 13 amino acids. V lost 6 bases, J lost 4 bases, and 12 bases lay in between. In germline, CDR1 is MNHEY, CDR2 SVGAGI. Here the CDR3 reads CASSWRGGTEAFF. CDR3 in DNA: TGTGCCAGCAGCTGGCGGGGAGGCACTGAAGCTTTCTTT.

The rearrangement links TRBV29-1 to TRBJ1-2; maybe TRBD1 (6 bases). Per the germline V gene, CDR1 is SQVTM and CDR2 is ANQGSEA. The CDR3 length is 13 residues. Between the trimmed V and J ends, which lost 5 bases and 4 bases, there was a span of 14 bases. In DNA form, the CDR3 reads TGCAGCGTTCACAAACAGGGTAGCTATGGCTACACCTTC. Translating it yields CSVHKQGSYGYTF.

The chain carries TRBV6-5 and TRBJ1-3; maybe TRBD1 (5 bases). The germline V gene has CDR1 MNHEY and CDR2 SVGAGI. Trimming left V 8 bases short and J 4 bases short, with 18 bases between. The CDR3 is 15 residues long. The CDR3 spells CASLLAGHRGNTIYF. The CDR3 DNA reads as TGTGCCAGCCTCCTTGCGGGGCATAGAGGAAACACCATATATTTT.

The V and J genes are TRBV4-1 and TRBJ2-2; 7 nucleotides line up with TRBD2. The germline V gene encodes CDR1 MGHRA and CDR2 YSYEKL. After removal of 1 base from V and 4 bases from J, the junction contained 9 bases not matched to a gene. This CDR3 has 17 amino acids. CDR3 nucleotide sequence: TGCGCCAGCAGCCAAGTTAGCGGGCCATCGGGCACCGGGGAGCTGTTTTTT. It yields the protein CASSQVSGPSGTGELFF.

The rearrangement uses TRBV7-2 and TRBJ2-2; D is unclear. This CDR3 has 12 residues. The V gene's germline CDR1 is SGHTA and CDR2 FQGNSA. V lost 4 bases, J lost 5 bases, and 5 bases lay in between. The CDR3 nucleotides are TGTGCCAGCAGCTCGGTTACCGGGGAGCTGTTTTTT. This codes for CASSSVTGELFF. The whole variable domain, remainder taken from reference TRBV7-2 and TRBJ2-2, is GAGVSQSPSNKVTEKGKDVELRCDPISGHTALYWYRQSLGQGLEFLIYFQGNSAPDKSGLPSDRFSAERTGGSVSTLTIQRTQQEDSAVYLCASSSVTGELFFGEGSRLTVL.

The chain uses TRBV7-8 and TRBJ1-6; D uncertain. Germline CDR1 reads SGHVS; CDR2 reads FQNEAQ. The CDR3 consists of 14 residues. V lost 1 base, J lost 7 bases, and 8 bases lay in between. CDR3 nucleotides: TGTGCCAGCAGCTTAGGAACAGCCAATTCACCCCTCCACTTT. It codes for CASSLGTANSPLHF.

The chain employs TRBV6-5 and TRBJ1-2; 7 nucleotides agree with TRBD1. CDR3 length: 14 amino acids. V lost 5 bases to trimming and J lost 0 bases; unmatched junction nucleotides: 3. Germline CDR1 reads MNHEY; CDR2 reads SVGAGI. The CDR3 loop reads CASSRDSSNYGYTF. The CDR3 DNA reads TGTGCCAGCAGTAGGGACAGCTCTAACTATGGCTACACCTTC.

CDR3 DNA sequence: TGCAGCGTTGTGACAGTTTCCTACAATGAGCAGTTCTTC. Amino acids: CSVVTVSYNEQFF. V gene TRBV29-1 combines with J gene TRBJ2-1; D possibly corresponds to TRBD1 (5 bases). The germline CDR1 and CDR2 sequences are SQVTM and ANQGSEA. V lost 4 bases and J lost 1, with 8 bases in between. The CDR3 covers 13 residues.

V gene TRBV27 combines with J gene TRBJ2-7; D possibly corresponds to TRBD2 (7 bases). Germline CDR1 MNHEY, CDR2 SMNVEV (reference sequence). Trimming pared 5 bases from V and 4 bases from J, leaving 21 bases between. The CDR3 is 16 amino acids. In DNA, the CDR3 is TGTGCCAGCAGTCCCAAAGCGGGACACTCTCCTTACGAGCAGTACTTC. It yields the protein CASSPKAGHSPYEQYF.

The chain carries TRBV5-4 and TRBJ2-7; D not resolved. The V end was cut by 0 bases, the J end by 4 bases, with 11 bases between. This CDR3 comprises 14 residues. Germline V gene lookup returns CDR1 SGHNT and CDR2 YYREEE (reference sequence). The CDR3 is CASSLGVLPYEQYF. CDR3 sequence (DNA): TGTGCCAGCAGCTTGGGCGTCTTGCCGTACGAGCAGTACTTC.

The V and J genes are TRBV28 and TRBJ1-2, with no clear D. Trimming took off 8 bases at V and 3 bases at J, with 16 bases between the two ends. The V gene's germline CDR1 is MDHEN and CDR2 SYDVKM. The CDR3 covers 14 residues. The CDR3 here is CASALTEADYGYTF. In DNA form, the CDR3 reads TGTGCCAGCGCCTTGACCGAGGCTGACTATGGCTACACCTTC.